Listed below are T cell receptor beta chains from one sample, sequenced in a study of shared clonotypes between healthy human individuals. The repertoire was sequenced with immunoSEQ multiplex PCR; TCRdb's copy has only in-frame clones and lacks some. The sample lists some 2,500,000 clones; 85% to 95% were seen once. Input material: naive CD4+ T cells from PBMCs. The receptors stem from a man between 18 and 35 years old in good health. Some clones in this sample may be carry-over from other donors' samples. The CDR3 runs from the conserved cysteine through the conserved F or W. D genes are given only for firm matches. Only some rows state a clone size, as once, few, many or a class for expanded clones.

D gene,J gene,V gene,clone size,CDR3 protein,CDR3 DNA
.,TRBJ1-1,TRBV21-1,few,CASSIRGRGDTEAFF,TGTGCCAGCAGCATCAGGGGGCGCGGGGACACTGAAGCTTTCTTT
.,TRBJ2-6,TRBV28,.,CASSLLRLTRTPSSGANVLTF,TGTGCCAGCAGTTTATTAAGGCTTACCCGTACCCCAAGCTCTGGGGCCAACGTCCTGACTTTC
.,TRBJ2-7,TRBV2,.,CASTSGRFYEQYF,TGTGCCAGCACGTCTGGTCGTTTCTACGAGCAGTACTTC
.,TRBJ2-3,TRBV7-9,.,CASSFIGGRIHTDTQYF,TGTGCCAGCAGCTTCATCGGGGGGCGGATTCACACAGATACGCAGTATTTT
.,TRBJ2-6,TRBV7-3,.,CASSSQGGSGANVLTF,TGTGCCAGCAGTAGTCAAGGGGGTAGTGGGGCCAACGTCCTGACTTTC
.,TRBJ1-5,TRBV2,.,CASSDLGGFGQPQHF,TGTGCCAGCAGTGACTTAGGCGGCTTTGGTCAGCCCCAGCATTTT
.,TRBJ1-2,TRBV28,.,CASHGRGAGYTF,TGTGCCAGCCACGGGAGGGGCGCTGGCTACACCTTC
.,TRBJ2-5,TRBV30,.,CAWRDWGETQYF,TGTGCCTGGAGGGATTGGGGGGAGACCCAGTACTTC
.,TRBJ2-7,TRBV6-1,.,CASRPGSRPLSEQYF,TGTGCCAGCAGGCCAGGGAGCAGACCCTTGAGCGAGCAGTACTTC
TRBD2,TRBJ2-3,TRBV7-9,.,CASSSGTSPTDTQYF,TGTGCCAGCAGCTCCGGGACTAGCCCCACAGATACGCAGTATTTT
TRBD1,TRBJ1-1,TRBV7-9,.,CASSPQGGWTEAFF,TGTGCCAGCAGCCCCCAGGGGGGTTGGACTGAAGCTTTCTTT
.,TRBJ2-1,TRBV7-9,.,CASSLWRGVDNEQFF,TGTGCCAGCAGCTTGTGGAGGGGGGTAGACAATGAGCAGTTCTTC
TRBD1,TRBJ2-7,TRBV19,.,CASMAGTGGSEQYF,TGTGCCAGTATGGCCGGGACAGGGGGCTCCGAGCAGTACTTC
TRBD2,TRBJ2-2,TRBV11-2,.,CASRALAGRGNTGELFF,TGTGCCAGCAGGGCACTAGCGGGGAGGGGGAACACCGGGGAGCTGTTTTTT
TRBD2,TRBJ2-1,TRBV14,.,CASSQLAGAYNEQFF,TGTGCCAGCAGCCAACTAGCGGGAGCCTACAATGAGCAGTTCTTC
.,TRBJ2-3,TRBV5-1,once,CASSSGTADTQYF,TGCGCCAGCAGCTCGGGAACGGCAGATACGCAGTATTTT
.,TRBJ2-7,TRBV28,once,CASSPGGSRGYEQYF,TGTGCCAGCAGCCCAGGCGGTAGCAGAGGCTACGAGCAGTACTTC
TRBD1,TRBJ2-5,TRBV7-3,once,CASSLLGTGEETQYF,TGTGCCAGCAGCTTATTGGGGACAGGGGAAGAGACCCAGTACTTC
TRBD1,TRBJ2-3,TRBV29-1,.,CSAVDRVLADTQYF,TGCAGCGCCGTGGACAGGGTCCTAGCAGATACGCAGTATTTT
.,TRBJ2-7,TRBV11-2,.,CASSLVRGEQYF,TGTGCCAGCAGCTTAGTCAGGGGCGAGCAGTACTTC
.,TRBJ2-7,TRBV13,.,CASSYSGQGGSYEQYF,TGTGCCAGCAGTTACTCGGGGCAGGGTGGTAGCTACGAGCAGTACTTC
.,TRBJ1-2,TRBV19,.,CASSSTANYGYTF,TGTGCCAGTAGCTCAACAGCCAACTATGGCTACACCTTC
.,TRBJ2-7,TRBV2,once,CASSEGPAEQYF,TGTGCCAGCAGTGAAGGGCCGGCCGAGCAGTACTTC
TRBD1,TRBJ2-4,TRBV6-1,.,CASSQGAPGKNIQYF,TGTGCCAGCAGCCAGGGGGCGCCGGGCAAAAACATTCAGTACTTC
TRBD1,TRBJ1-1,TRBV19,.,CATTSTGAGATEAFF,TGTGCCACCACATCAACAGGGGCCGGGGCCACTGAAGCTTTCTTT
TRBD1,TRBJ2-7,TRBV7-9,once,CASSLARDSYEQYF,TGTGCCAGCAGCTTAGCCCGGGACAGCTACGAGCAGTACTTC
.,TRBJ1-3,TRBV9,.,CASSATGSGNTIYF,TGTGCCAGCAGCGCGACAGGATCTGGAAACACCATATATTTT
.,TRBJ1-1,TRBV2,.,CASSVKGVMNTEAFF,TGTGCCAGCAGTGTGAAGGGGGTTATGAACACTGAAGCTTTCTTT
.,TRBJ2-1,TRBV19,.,CASSIDREEEQFF,TGTGCCAGTAGTATAGACAGGGAGGAGGAGCAGTTCTTC
.,TRBJ2-5,TRBV7-9,.,CASSGARLGGETQYF,TGTGCCAGCTCTGGCGCTCGGCTTGGGGGGGAGACCCAGTACTTC
TRBD1,TRBJ2-7,TRBV2,.,CASRVDRASPNEQYF,TGTGCCAGCAGAGTGGACAGGGCCTCCCCCAACGAGCAGTACTTC
.,TRBJ1-2,TRBV9,.,CASSAAGGGYTF,TGTGCCAGCAGCGCGGCGGGGGGTGGCTACACCTTC
.,TRBJ1-5,TRBV28,.,CASTNSGAVSNQPQHF,TGTGCCAGCACGAACTCCGGGGCAGTTAGCAATCAGCCCCAGCATTTT
.,TRBJ1-5,TRBV11-2,.,CASSLSLNQPQHF,TGTGCCAGCAGCCTATCCCTCAATCAGCCCCAGCATTTT
TRBD1,TRBJ1-5,TRBV7-2,once,CASSYGTGNQPQHF,TGTGCCAGCAGCTACGGGACAGGCAATCAGCCCCAGCATTTT
TRBD2,TRBJ2-3,TRBV7-3,.,CASSLRPLAGGGDTQYF,TGTGCCAGCAGCTTAAGGCCGCTAGCGGGAGGAGGGGATACGCAGTATTTT
.,TRBJ2-1,TRBV28,.,CASSSPVVDYNEQFF,TGTGCCAGCAGTTCCCCGGTGGTAGACTACAATGAGCAGTTCTTC
TRBD1,TRBJ1-2,TRBV30,few,CAWRATGTDGYTF,TGTGCCTGGAGGGCTACCGGGACAGACGGCTACACCTTC
.,TRBJ2-2,TRBV9,.,CASSVAGSSDFGELFF,TGTGCCAGCAGCGTAGCGGGGTCTAGCGATTTCGGGGAGCTGTTTTTT
.,TRBJ2-1,TRBV4-2,few,CASSPLDTTSYNEQFF,TGTGCCAGCAGCCCTTTGGACACGACTTCCTACAATGAGCAGTTCTTC